The T cell receptor (beta chain) under discussion was sequenced for a study of OX40 agonist ivuxolimab in advanced cancers. Background on the study: Administration of intravenous ivuxolimab to patients occurred every 2 weeks at 0.01 to 10 mg/kg. Subjects had a mean age of about 65 years, with a range of roughly 23 to 80; almost 85% were male.

Study outcomes and limitations: Expanded clones were, on average, more numerous among CD8+ T cells than CD4+. Those patients achieving a partial response at 0.1-3.0 mg/kg showed among the lowest clonal expansion.

This clone has just one count. What it binds is not known. V was clipped by 1 base and J by 1 base, with 4 bases between them. CDR3 length equals 14 residues. Germline V gene lookup returns CDR1 SGHAT and CDR2 FQDESV (reference sequence). Some clones are missing from TCRdb's copy, which holds only in-frame ones; the method was immunoSEQ multiplex PCR. The repertoire includes under 65,000 clones, approximately 89% of them detected once, and 15% to 20% sits in the top ten. The sequence derives from an adult with an advanced solid tumor such as melanoma, head and neck, liver or kidney cancer. The chain joins TRBV11-1 to TRBJ2-2; D is uncertain. The sequenced sample was CD4+ or CD8+ T cells sorted from blood, obtained in a trial of the OX40 agonist ivuxolimab. The CDR3 DNA reads TGTGCCAGCAGCTTAGATCTGAACACCGGGGAGCTGTTTTTT. Translation: CASSLDLNTGELFF.